This T cell receptor beta chain was profiled in a study of blood T cell repertoires in COVID-19. The CDR3 extends over 15 amino acids. V dropped 0 bases and J dropped 3; count of bases not matched to a gene: 4. CDR1 and CDR2 (germline): SGHKS, YYEKEE (reference sequence). The method was immunoSEQ multiplex PCR; TCRdb's version includes in-frame clones alone and lacks a portion of them. The table includes roughly 150,000 clones, 80% detected once. The chain links TRBV5-5 to TRBJ2-7, with 9 positions matching TRBD2. This clonotype was sampled from an older woman who had recovered from COVID-19. The sample taken for sequencing was PBMCs or T cells enriched from blood (not recorded which). For the CDR3, the DNA is TGTGCCAGCAGCTTGGGTCCAGCGGGGGGCTACGAGCAGTACTTC. This encodes CASSLGPAGGYEQYF.